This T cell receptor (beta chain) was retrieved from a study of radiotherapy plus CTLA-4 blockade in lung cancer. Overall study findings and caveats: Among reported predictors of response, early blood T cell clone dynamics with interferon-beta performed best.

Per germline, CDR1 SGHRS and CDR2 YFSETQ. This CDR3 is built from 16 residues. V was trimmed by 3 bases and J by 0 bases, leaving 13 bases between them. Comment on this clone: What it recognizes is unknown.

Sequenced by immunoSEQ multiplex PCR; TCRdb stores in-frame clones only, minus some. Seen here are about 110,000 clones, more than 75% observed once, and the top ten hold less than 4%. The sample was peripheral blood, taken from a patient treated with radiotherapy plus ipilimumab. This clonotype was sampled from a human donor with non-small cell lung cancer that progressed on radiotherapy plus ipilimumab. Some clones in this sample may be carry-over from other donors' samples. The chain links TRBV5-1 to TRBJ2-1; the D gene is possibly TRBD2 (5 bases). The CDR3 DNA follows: TGCGCCAGCAGCTATTTAACTGGGAGCTCCTACAATGAGCAGTTCTTC. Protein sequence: CASSYLTGSSYNEQFF.